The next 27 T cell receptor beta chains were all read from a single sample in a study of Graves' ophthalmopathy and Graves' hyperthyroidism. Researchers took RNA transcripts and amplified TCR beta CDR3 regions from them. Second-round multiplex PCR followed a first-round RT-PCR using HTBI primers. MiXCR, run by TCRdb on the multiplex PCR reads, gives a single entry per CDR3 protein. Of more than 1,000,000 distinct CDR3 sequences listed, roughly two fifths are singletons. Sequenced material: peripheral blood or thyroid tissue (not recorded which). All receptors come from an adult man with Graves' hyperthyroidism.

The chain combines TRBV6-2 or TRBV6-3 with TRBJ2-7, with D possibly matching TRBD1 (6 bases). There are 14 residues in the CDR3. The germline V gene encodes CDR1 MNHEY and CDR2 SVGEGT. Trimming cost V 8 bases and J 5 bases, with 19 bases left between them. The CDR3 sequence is CASEIGRGTDEQYF. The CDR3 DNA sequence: TGTGCCAGCGAGATCGGCAGGGGTACAGACGAGCAGTACTTC.

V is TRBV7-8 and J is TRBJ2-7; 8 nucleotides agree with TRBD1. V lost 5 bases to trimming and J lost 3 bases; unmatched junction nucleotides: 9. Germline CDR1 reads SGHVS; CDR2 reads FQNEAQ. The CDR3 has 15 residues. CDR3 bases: TGTGCCAGCAGCCAGGGACAGGCAAACCTCTACGAGCAGTACTTC. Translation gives CASSQGQANLYEQYF.

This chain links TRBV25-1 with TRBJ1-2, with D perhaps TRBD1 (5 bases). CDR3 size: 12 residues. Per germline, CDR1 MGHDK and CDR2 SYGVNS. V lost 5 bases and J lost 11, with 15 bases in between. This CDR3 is CASSTDTGLYTF. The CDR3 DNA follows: TGTGCCAGCAGTACAGATACAGGCTTGTACACCTTC.

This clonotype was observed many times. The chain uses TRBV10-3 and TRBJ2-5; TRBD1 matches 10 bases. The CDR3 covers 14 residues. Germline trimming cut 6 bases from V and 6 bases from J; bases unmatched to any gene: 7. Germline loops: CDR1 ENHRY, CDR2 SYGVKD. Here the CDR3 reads CAIRSGTGEQTQYF. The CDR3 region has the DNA TGTGCCATCAGATCTGGGACAGGGGAGCAGACCCAGTACTTC.

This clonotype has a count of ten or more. The CDR3 nucleotides are TGCAGCGTTGATACCCGGAGGGCGAACACTGAAGCTTTCTTT. As protein: CSVDTRRANTEAFF. The gene calls are TRBV29-1 and TRBJ1-1; no firm D call. Trimming removed 3 bases from V and 1 base from J, with 12 bases in between. The germline V gene has CDR1 SQVTM and CDR2 ANQGSEA. The CDR3 length is 14 residues.

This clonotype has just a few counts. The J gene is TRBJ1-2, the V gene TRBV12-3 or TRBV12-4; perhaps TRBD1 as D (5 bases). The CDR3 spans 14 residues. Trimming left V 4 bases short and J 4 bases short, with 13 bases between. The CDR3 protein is CASSWGLRGYGYTF. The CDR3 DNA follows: TGTGCCAGCAGTTGGGGACTCCGGGGCTATGGCTACACCTTC.

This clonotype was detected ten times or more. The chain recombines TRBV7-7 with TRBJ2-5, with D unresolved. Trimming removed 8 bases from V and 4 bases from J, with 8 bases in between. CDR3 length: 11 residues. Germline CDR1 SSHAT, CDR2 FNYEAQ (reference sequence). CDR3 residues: CASVGGETQYF. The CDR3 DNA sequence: TGTGCCAGCGTGGGCGGAGAGACCCAGTACTTC.

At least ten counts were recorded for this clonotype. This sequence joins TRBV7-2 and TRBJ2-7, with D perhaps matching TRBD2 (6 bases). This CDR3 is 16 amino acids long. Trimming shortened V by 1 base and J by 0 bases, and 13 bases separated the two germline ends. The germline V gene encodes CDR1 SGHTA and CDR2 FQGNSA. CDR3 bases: TGTGCCAGCAGCTTAGGTTTCGGCGGGGTCTCCTACGAGCAGTACTTC. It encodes CASSLGFGGVSYEQYF. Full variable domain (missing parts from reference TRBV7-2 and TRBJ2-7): GAGVSQSPSNKVTEKGKDVELRCDPISGHTALYWYRQSLGQGLEFLIYFQGNSAPDKSGLPSDRFSAERTGGSVSTLTIQRTQQEDSAVYLCASSLGFGGVSYEQYFGPGTRLTVT.

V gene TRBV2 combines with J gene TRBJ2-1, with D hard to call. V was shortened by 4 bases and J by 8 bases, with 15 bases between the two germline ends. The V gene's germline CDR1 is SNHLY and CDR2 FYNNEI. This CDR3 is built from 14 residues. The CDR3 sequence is CASSAWAGVHEQFF. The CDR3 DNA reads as TGTGCCAGCAGTGCGTGGGCAGGAGTCCATGAGCAGTTCTTC.

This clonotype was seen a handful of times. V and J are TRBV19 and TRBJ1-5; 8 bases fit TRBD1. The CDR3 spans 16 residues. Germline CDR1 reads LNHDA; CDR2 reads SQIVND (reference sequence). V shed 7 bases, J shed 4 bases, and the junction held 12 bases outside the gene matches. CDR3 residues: CASKRTGSLGNQPQHF. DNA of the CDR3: TGTGCCAGTAAACGGACAGGGTCCCTAGGTAATCAGCCCCAGCATTTT.

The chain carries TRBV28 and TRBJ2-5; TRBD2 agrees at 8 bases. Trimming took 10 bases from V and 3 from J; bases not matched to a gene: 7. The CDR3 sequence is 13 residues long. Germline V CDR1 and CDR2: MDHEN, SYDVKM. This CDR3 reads CATRLALEETQYF. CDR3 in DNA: TGTGCCACCCGACTAGCGCTAGAAGAGACCCAGTACTTC.

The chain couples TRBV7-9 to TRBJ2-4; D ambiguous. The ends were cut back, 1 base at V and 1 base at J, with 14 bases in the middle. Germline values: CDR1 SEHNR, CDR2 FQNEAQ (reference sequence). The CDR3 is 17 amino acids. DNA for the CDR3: TGTGCCAGCAGCTTAGATGCCACCCTAGGGGCCAAAAACATTCAGTACTTC. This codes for CASSLDATLGAKNIQYF.

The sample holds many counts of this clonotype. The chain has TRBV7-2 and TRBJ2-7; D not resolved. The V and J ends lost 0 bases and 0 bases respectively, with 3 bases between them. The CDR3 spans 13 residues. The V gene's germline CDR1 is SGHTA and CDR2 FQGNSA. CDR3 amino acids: CASSLAHSYEQYF. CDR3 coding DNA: TGTGCCAGCAGCTTAGCACACTCCTACGAGCAGTACTTC.

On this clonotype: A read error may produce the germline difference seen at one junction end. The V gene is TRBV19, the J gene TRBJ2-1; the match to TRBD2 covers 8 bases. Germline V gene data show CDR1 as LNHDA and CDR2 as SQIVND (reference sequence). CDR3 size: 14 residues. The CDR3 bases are TGTGCCAGCAGTATACATAGCGGGAACAATGAGCAGTTCTTC. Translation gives CASSIHSGNNEQFF.

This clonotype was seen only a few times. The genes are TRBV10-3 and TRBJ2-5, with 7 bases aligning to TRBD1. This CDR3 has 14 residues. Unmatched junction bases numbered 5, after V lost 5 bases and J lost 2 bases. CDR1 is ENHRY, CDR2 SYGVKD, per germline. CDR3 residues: CAISIQGLQETQYF. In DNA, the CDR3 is TGTGCCATCAGTATACAGGGGTTGCAAGAGACCCAGTACTTC.

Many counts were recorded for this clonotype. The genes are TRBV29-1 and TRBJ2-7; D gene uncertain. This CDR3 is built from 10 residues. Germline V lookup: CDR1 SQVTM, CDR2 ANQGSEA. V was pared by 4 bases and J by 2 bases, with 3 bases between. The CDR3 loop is CSVGAYEQYF. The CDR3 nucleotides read TGCAGCGTTGGGGCCTACGAGCAGTACTTC.

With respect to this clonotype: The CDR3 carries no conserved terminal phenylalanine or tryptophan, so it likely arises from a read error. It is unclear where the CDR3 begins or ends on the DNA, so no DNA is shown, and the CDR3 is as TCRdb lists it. The CDR3 spells CASSLRLTGA. The V gene is TRBV7-6, the J gene TRBJ2-2; the DNA was not compared with TRBD1, the D call given in the table. Germline V lookup: CDR1 SGHVS, CDR2 FNYEAQ. From its first to its last residue, the CDR3 has 10 amino acids.

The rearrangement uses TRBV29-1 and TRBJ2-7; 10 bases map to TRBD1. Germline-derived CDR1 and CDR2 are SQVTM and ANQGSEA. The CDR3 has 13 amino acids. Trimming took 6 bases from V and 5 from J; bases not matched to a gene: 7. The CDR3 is CSVTGTGVNEQYF. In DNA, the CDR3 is TGCAGCGTCACCGGGACAGGGGTCAACGAGCAGTACTTC.

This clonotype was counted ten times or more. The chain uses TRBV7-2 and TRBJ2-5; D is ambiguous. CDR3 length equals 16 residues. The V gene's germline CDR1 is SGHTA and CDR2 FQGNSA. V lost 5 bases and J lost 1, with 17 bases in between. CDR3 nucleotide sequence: TGTGCCAGCAGCCACGGTCAAGGGTCAAGCCAAGAGACCCAGTACTTC. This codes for CASSHGQGSSQETQYF.

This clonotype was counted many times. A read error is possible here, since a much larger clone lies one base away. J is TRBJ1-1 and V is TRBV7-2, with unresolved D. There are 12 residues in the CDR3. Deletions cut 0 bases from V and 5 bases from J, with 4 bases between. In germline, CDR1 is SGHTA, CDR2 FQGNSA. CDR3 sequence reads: CASSLAETEAFF. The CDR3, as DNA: TGTGCCAGCAGCTTAGCGGAGACTGAAGCTTTCTTT.

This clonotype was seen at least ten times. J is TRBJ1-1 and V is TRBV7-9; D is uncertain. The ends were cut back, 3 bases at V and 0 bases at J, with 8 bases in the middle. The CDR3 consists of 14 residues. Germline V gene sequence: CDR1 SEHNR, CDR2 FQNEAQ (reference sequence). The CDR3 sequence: CASSLGNLNTEAFF. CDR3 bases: TGTGCCAGCAGCTTGGGCAACCTGAACACTGAAGCTTTCTTT.

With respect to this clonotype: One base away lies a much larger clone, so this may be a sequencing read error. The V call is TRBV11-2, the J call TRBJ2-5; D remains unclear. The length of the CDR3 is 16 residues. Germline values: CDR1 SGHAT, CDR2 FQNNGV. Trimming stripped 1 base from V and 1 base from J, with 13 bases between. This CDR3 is CASSLVSGLPQETQYF. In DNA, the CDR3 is TGTGCCAGCAGCTTAGTGTCGGGCCTACCCCAAGAGACCCAGTACTTC.

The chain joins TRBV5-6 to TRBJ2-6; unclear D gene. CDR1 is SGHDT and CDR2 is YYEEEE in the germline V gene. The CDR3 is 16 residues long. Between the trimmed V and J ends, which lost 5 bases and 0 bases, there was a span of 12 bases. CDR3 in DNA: TGTGCCAGCAGGGCAGGACCTCTCTCTGGGGCCAACGTCCTGACTTTC. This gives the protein CASRAGPLSGANVLTF.

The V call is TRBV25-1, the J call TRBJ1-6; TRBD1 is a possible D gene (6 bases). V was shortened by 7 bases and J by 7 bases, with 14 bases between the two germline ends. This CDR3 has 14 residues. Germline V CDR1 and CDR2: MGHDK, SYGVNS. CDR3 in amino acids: CASTSLDRNSPLHF. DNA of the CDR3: TGTGCCAGCACCTCTTTGGACAGAAATTCACCCCTCCACTTT.

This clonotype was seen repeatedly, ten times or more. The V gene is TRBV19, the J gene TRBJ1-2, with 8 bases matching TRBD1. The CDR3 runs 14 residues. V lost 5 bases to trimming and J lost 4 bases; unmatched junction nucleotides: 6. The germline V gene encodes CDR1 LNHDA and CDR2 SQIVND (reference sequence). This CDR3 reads CASSDRGVGYGYTF. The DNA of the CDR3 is TGTGCCAGTAGTGACAGGGGAGTCGGCTATGGCTACACCTTC. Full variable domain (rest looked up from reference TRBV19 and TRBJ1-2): DGGITQSPKYLFRKEGQNVTLSCEQNLNHDAMYWYRQDPGQGLRLIYYSQIVNDFQKGDIAEGYSVSREKKESFPLTVTSAQKNPTAFYLCASSDRGVGYGYTFGSGTRLTVV.

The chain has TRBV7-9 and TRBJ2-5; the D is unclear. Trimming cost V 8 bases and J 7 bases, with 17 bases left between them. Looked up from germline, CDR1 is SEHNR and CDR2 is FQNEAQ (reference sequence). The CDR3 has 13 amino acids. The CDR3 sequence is CASHGRHGGTQYF. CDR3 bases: TGTGCCAGCCACGGGCGGCATGGCGGGACCCAGTACTTC.

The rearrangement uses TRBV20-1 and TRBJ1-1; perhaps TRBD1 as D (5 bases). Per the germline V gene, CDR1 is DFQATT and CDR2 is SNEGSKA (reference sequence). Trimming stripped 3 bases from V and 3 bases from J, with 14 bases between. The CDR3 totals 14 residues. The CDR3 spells CSARWGSFDTEAFF. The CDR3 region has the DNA TGCAGTGCTAGGTGGGGCAGTTTTGACACTGAAGCTTTCTTT.